This section outlines one TCR beta chain sequence together with its context. These data are taken from a study of early T cells in non-severe SARS-CoV-2 infection. CDR3 length: 16 residues. Germline CDR1 is LGHDT and CDR2 is YNNKEL (reference sequence). V lost 6 bases, J lost 7 bases, and 13 bases stayed unmatched. TCRdb reanalysed the 5' RACE reads using MiXCR and keeps one entry per CDR3 protein. The data show roughly 93,000 distinct CDR3 sequences, approximately 10% seen once. The specimen was whole blood. The chain has TRBV3-1 and TRBJ2-2, with TRBD1 matching over 8 bases. The source is an adult who was a healthcare worker with PCR-confirmed SARS-CoV-2 infection or an uninfected control (not recorded which). DNA for the CDR3: TGTGCCAGCAGTTCCCTCCGGACAGGGTTCAGCGGGGAGCTGTTTTTT. This encodes CASSSLRTGFSGELFF.